The 17 T cell receptor beta chains below were found in one sample sequenced in a study of PD-1 blockade in classical Hodgkin lymphoma. As to time point: cycle 4 day 1 (C4D1), after five to seven weeks of nivolumab. Relapse was seen in all patients after autologous stem cell transplantation, and brentuximab vedotin exposure was variable. TCRdb's copy holds only in-frame clones and misses some; the assay was immunoSEQ multiplex PCR. The sample records more than 30,000 clones, over 65% being singletons. Sample: peripheral blood mononuclear cells (PBMCs), taken before the fourth cycle of nivolumab. Every receptor here comes from a human donor with classical Hodgkin lymphoma.

The chain links TRBV15 to TRBJ1-6; 8 bases agree with TRBD1. Germline lookup yields CDR1 LNHNV and CDR2 YYDKDF (reference sequence). The J segment lost 5 bases and the V segment lost 6 bases, leaving 0 bases of the junction unmatched. The CDR3 length is 13 residues. The CDR3 nucleotides read TGTGCCACCAGGGGACAGGATAATTCACCCCTCCACTTT. Encoded protein: CATRGQDNSPLHF.

The chain couples TRBV9 to TRBJ1-6, with D perhaps TRBD1 (5 bases). The CDR3 totals 14 residues. The V and J ends lost 0 bases and 8 bases respectively, with 9 bases between them. Germline loops: CDR1 SGDLS, CDR2 YYNGEE. The CDR3 DNA reads TGTGCCAGCAGCGTAGTAGGGACCGATTCACCCCTCCACTTT. This codes for CASSVVGTDSPLHF. Together with reference TRBV9 and TRBJ1-6, the CDR3 gives the full variable domain: DSGVTQTPKHLITATGQRVTLRCSPRSGDLSVYWYQQSLDQGLQFLIQYYNGEERAKGNILERFSAQQFPDLHSELNLSSLELGDSALYFCASSVVGTDSPLHFGNGTRLTVT.

The chain couples TRBV5-1 to TRBJ2-1; 8 positions match TRBD2. Germline V gives CDR1 SGHRS, CDR2 YFSETQ. This CDR3 comprises 18 residues. V lost 5 bases, J lost 6 bases, and 19 bases stayed unmatched. The CDR3 loop reads CASRSEQTGTSGRNEQFF. DNA for the CDR3: TGCGCCAGCAGATCAGAGCAGACCGGTACTAGCGGTCGCAATGAGCAGTTCTTC.

This clone was counted a single time. V is TRBV27 and J is TRBJ2-3, with TRBD1 matching over 9 bases. Losses at the gene ends were 3 bases for V and 4 bases for J; bases not matched to a gene: 2. This CDR3 contains 14 residues. The germline gives CDR1 MNHEY, CDR2 SMNVEV (reference sequence). CDR3 sequence: CASSLGQGPDTQYF. The DNA for the CDR3 is TGTGCCAGCAGTTTGGGACAGGGCCCAGATACGCAGTATTTT.

The V call is TRBV2, the J call TRBJ1-2, with D uncertain. Germline V CDR1 and CDR2: SNHLY, FYNNEI. CDR3 length equals 12 residues. V shed 0 bases and J shed 7 bases, with 6 bases lying between them. The CDR3 spells CASSEASTGYTF. In nucleotides, the CDR3 is TGTGCCAGCAGTGAAGCTTCAACTGGCTACACCTTC.

The chain has TRBV5-1 and TRBJ2-7; 7 bases are a match to TRBD1. The CDR3 is made up of 16 amino acids. Per the germline V gene, CDR1 is SGHRS and CDR2 is YFSETQ. V lost 7 bases to trimming and J lost 4 bases; unmatched junction nucleotides: 17. The CDR3 nucleotides are TGCGCCAGCCGGACAGGAGAGGTATCTTTCACGTACGAGCAGTACTTC. Translation: CASRTGEVSFTYEQYF.

V is TRBV7-3 and J is TRBJ1-4; no reliable D call. CDR1 is SGHTA and CDR2 is FQGTGA in the germline V gene. V dropped 2 bases and J dropped 8 bases, with 9 bases sitting between them. The CDR3 covers 13 residues. The CDR3 region is CASSLGVGEKLFF. CDR3 coding DNA: TGTGCCAGCAGCTTAGGGGTGGGGGAAAAACTGTTTTTT.

V gene TRBV4-3 combines with J gene TRBJ1-2, with D unresolved. Germline V gene sequence: CDR1 LGHNA, CDR2 YSLEER. Trimming cost V 2 bases and J 4 bases, with 11 bases left between them. The CDR3 has 14 amino acids. The CDR3 DNA reads TGCGCCAGCAGCCAAAGGATGGCAGCCTATGGCTACACCTTC. Its translation: CASSQRMAAYGYTF.

The chain couples TRBV6-6 to TRBJ1-2, with D uncertain. The CDR3 contains 11 residues. The germline gives CDR1 MNHNY, CDR2 SVGAGI (reference sequence). Trimming removed 6 bases from V and 6 bases from J, with 8 bases in between. CDR3 coding DNA: TGTGCCAGCAGGGCACCGGATGGCTACACCTTC. Protein product: CASRAPDGYTF.

This sequence joins TRBV11-2 and TRBJ1-1, with 7 bases that match TRBD1. This CDR3 is 14 amino acids long. Germline V gene sequence: CDR1 SGHAT, CDR2 FQNNGV. V lost 1 base, J lost 1 base, and 0 bases stayed unmatched. As DNA, the CDR3 is TGTGCCAGCAGCTTAGCAGGGGGGAACACTGAAGCTTTCTTT. It translates to CASSLAGGNTEAFF.

The chain couples TRBV15 to TRBJ1-5; TRBD1 agrees at 7 bases. The CDR3 extends over 15 amino acids. The germline gives CDR1 LNHNV, CDR2 YYDKDF (reference sequence). J lost 5 bases, V lost 3 bases, and 7 bases had no gene match. The CDR3, as DNA: TGTGCCACCAGCAGGACAGGGAACAGAGATCAGCCCCAGCATTTT. This gives the protein CATSRTGNRDQPQHF. The whole variable domain, filled in from reference TRBV15 and TRBJ1-5, reads DAMVIQNPRYQVTQFGKPVTLSCSQTLNHNVMYWYQQKSSQAPKLLFHYYDKDFNNEADTPDNFQSRRPNTSFCFLDIRSPGLGDTAMYLCATSRTGNRDQPQHFGDGTRLSIL.

The sample holds one count of this clone. The V call is TRBV19, the J call TRBJ1-5; tentatively, D is TRBD1 (6 bases). Germline lookup yields CDR1 LNHDA and CDR2 SQIVND (reference sequence). The CDR3 is made up of 16 amino acids. V was cut by 0 bases and J by 7 bases, with 16 bases left in between. For the CDR3, the DNA is TGTGCCAGTAGTATAGATCTGAACAGGGTAGGCCAGCCCCAGCATTTT. This codes for CASSIDLNRVGQPQHF.

This chain links TRBV9 with TRBJ2-1; 12 bases fit TRBD2. Germline loops: CDR1 SGDLS, CDR2 YYNGEE. V lost 4 bases to trimming and J lost 4 bases; unmatched junction nucleotides: 6. There are 16 residues in the CDR3. The CDR3 nucleotides read TGTGCCAGCAGCATCCGACTAGCGGGGGTATACAATGAGCAGTTCTTC. Translating gives CASSIRLAGVYNEQFF.

The gene calls are TRBV29-1 and TRBJ2-7; a possible D gene is TRBD1 (7 bases). Germline assignment: CDR1 SQVTM and CDR2 ANQGSEA. The V and J ends lost 8 bases and 6 bases respectively, with 14 bases between them. The CDR3 contains 11 residues. DNA for the CDR3: TGCAGCTCGCGACAGGGAGGCGAGCAGTACTTC. Translating gives CSSRQGGEQYF.

V usage is TRBV4-3 and J usage is TRBJ2-7, with a possible D match to TRBD1 (6 bases). Germline V gene sequence: CDR1 LGHNA, CDR2 YSLEER. The CDR3 contains 15 residues. Trimming pared 2 bases from V and 7 bases from J, leaving 18 bases between. The CDR3 DNA reads as TGCGCCAGCAGCCAACATCTCTTGAGGGGGTGGGAGCAGTACTTC. Its protein product is CASSQHLLRGWEQYF.

This clone was counted only a few times. The CDR3 DNA is TGTGCCAGCAGTTTGCAGGGGGCAACTAATGAAAAACTGTTTTTT. It encodes CASSLQGATNEKLFF. The chain is built from TRBV27 and TRBJ1-4; 7 nucleotides align to TRBD1. V trimming: 3 bases; J trimming: 0 bases; junction bases outside the gene matches: 1. CDR1 and CDR2 (germline): MNHEY, SMNVEV (reference sequence). The CDR3 extends over 15 amino acids.

The rearrangement joins TRBV5-4 to TRBJ1-2, with 7 bases identical to TRBD1. The J segment lost 3 bases and the V segment lost 4 bases, leaving 3 bases of the junction unmatched. The CDR3 spans 13 residues. Germline assignment: CDR1 SGHNT and CDR2 YYREEE (reference sequence). For the CDR3, the DNA is TGTGCCAGCAGCAGAACAGGGGACTATGGCTACACCTTC. This codes for CASSRTGDYGYTF.